The 21 T cell receptor beta chains below were found in one sample sequenced in a study of blood T cell repertoires in COVID-19. TCRdb's copy holds only in-frame clones and misses some; the assay was immunoSEQ multiplex PCR. The sample has more than 200,000 clones; under 90% are singletons. Source material: PBMCs or T cells enriched from blood (not recorded which). Receptors were obtained from a man aged 40-55 years who had recovered from COVID-19.

The chain has TRBV7-2 and TRBJ1-6; tentatively, D is TRBD1 (6 bases). CDR3 size: 16 residues. Germline V gene lookup returns CDR1 SGHTA and CDR2 FQGNSA. V was cut by 5 bases and J by 9 bases, with 20 bases left in between. CDR3 sequence: CASSPTLGGRSSPLHF. Here the CDR3 DNA reads TGTGCCAGCAGCCCTACCCTGGGGGGGCGGAGTTCACCCCTCCACTTT.

The chain couples TRBV5-1 to TRBJ2-5, with unresolved D. Germline assignment: CDR1 SGHRS and CDR2 YFSETQ. This CDR3 spans 14 amino acids. Trimming cost V 0 bases and J 2 bases, with 8 bases left between them. The CDR3 region has the DNA TGCGCCAGCAGCTTGGACGGGTTACAAGAGACCCAGTACTTC. This encodes CASSLDGLQETQYF.

The chain has TRBV5-4 and TRBJ2-1; 7 bases are a match to TRBD1. Germline CDR1 is SGHNT and CDR2 is YYREEE (reference sequence). Unmatched junction bases numbered 12, after V lost 4 bases and J lost 5 bases. This CDR3 spans 16 amino acids. CDR3 in amino acids: CASSTLVGTENNEQFF. Here the CDR3 DNA reads TGTGCCAGCAGCACTCTGGTGGGGACAGAGAACAATGAGCAGTTCTTC.

This chain connects TRBV30 to TRBJ1-1, with TRBD1 as a possible D gene (5 bases). The germline V gene has CDR1 GTSNPN and CDR2 SVGIG (reference sequence). Trimming shortened V by 8 bases and J by 10 bases, and 20 bases separated the two germline ends. This CDR3 contains 12 residues. The chain's CDR3 is CARTTAGGPAFF. The CDR3 DNA reads TGTGCCCGGACAACTGCGGGGGGTCCAGCTTTCTTT.

Here the CDR3 DNA reads TGTGCCAGCAGTCCCCAGGGGCTGCAGGATGATGGCTACACCTTC. This sequence encodes CASSPQGLQDDGYTF. The rearrangement joins TRBV27 to TRBJ1-2; D is possibly TRBD1 (6 bases). Germline V gene data show CDR1 as MNHEY and CDR2 as SMNVEV (reference sequence). V lost 5 bases, J lost 6 bases, and 19 bases lay in between. The CDR3 has 15 amino acids.

The rearrangement links TRBV27 to TRBJ1-1; D remains ambiguous. The CDR3 totals 13 residues. Trimming stripped 8 bases from V and 2 bases from J, with 12 bases between. The germline gives CDR1 MNHEY, CDR2 SMNVEV (reference sequence). CDR3 loop: CASLRSRNTEAFF. The CDR3 DNA is TGTGCCAGCCTTAGGAGCAGAAACACTGAAGCTTTCTTT.

The chain employs TRBV7-3 and TRBJ2-2; D remains ambiguous. Trimming took off 6 bases at V and 4 bases at J, with 9 bases between the two ends. This CDR3 is built from 13 residues. Germline values: CDR1 SGHTA, CDR2 FQGTGA. CDR3 residues: CASRTFSTGELFF. The CDR3 nucleotides are TGTGCCAGCAGGACTTTTTCCACCGGGGAGCTGTTTTTT.

For the CDR3, the DNA is TGTGCCAGTAGATTCGACACCTCCTATAATTCACCCCTCCACTTT. The encoded protein is CASRFDTSYNSPLHF. J is TRBJ1-6 and V is TRBV19; D unresolved. With 6 bases removed from V and 0 bases from J, the gap between germline ends came to 9 bases. CDR1 is LNHDA, CDR2 SQIVND, per germline (reference sequence). The length of the CDR3 is 15 residues.

The chain links TRBV5-6 to TRBJ2-7; 9 bases fit TRBD2. Trimming removed 3 bases from V and 4 bases from J; junction bases left unmatched: 5. Germline lookup yields CDR1 SGHDT and CDR2 YYEEEE. The CDR3 extends over 14 amino acids. CDR3 sequence: CASSWGTSSYEQYF. Here the CDR3 DNA reads TGTGCCAGCAGCTGGGGGACTAGCTCTTACGAGCAGTACTTC. Variable domain in full (rest from reference TRBV5-6 and TRBJ2-7): DAGVTQSPTHLIKTRGQQVTLRCSPKSGHDTVSWYQQALGQGPQFIFQYYEEEERQRGNFPDRFSGHQFPNYSSELNVNALLLGDSALYLCASSWGTSSYEQYFGPGTRLTVT.

The chain couples TRBV15 to TRBJ1-5, with a possible D match to TRBD1 (5 bases). The CDR3 totals 14 residues. Germline CDR1 is LNHNV and CDR2 is YYDKDF (reference sequence). With 0 bases removed from V and 7 bases from J, the gap between germline ends came to 10 bases. In DNA form, the CDR3 reads TGTGCCACCAGCAGAGATCAGGGCGACCAGCCCCAGCATTTT. Translating gives CATSRDQGDQPQHF.

The rearrangement links TRBV7-8 to TRBJ2-1; 10 bases are a match to TRBD2. This CDR3 contains 19 residues. Losses at the gene ends were 5 bases for V and 6 bases for J; bases not matched to a gene: 19. Germline V gene sequence: CDR1 SGHVS, CDR2 FQNEAQ. CDR3 loop: CASSISRDRILAGSNEQFF. CDR3 bases: TGTGCCAGCAGCATATCCCGGGACAGGATACTAGCGGGGAGCAATGAGCAGTTCTTC. The entire variable domain, with the rest obtained from reference TRBV7-8 and TRBJ2-1, is as follows: GAGVSQSPRYKVAKRGQDVALRCDPISGHVSLFWYQQALGQGPEFLTYFQNEAQLDKSGLPSDRFFAERPEGSVSTLKIQRTQQEDSAVYLCASSISRDRILAGSNEQFFGPGTRLTVL.

This sequence joins TRBV7-2 and TRBJ1-5; no clear D gene. Trimming stripped 5 bases from V and 5 bases from J, with 10 bases between. Germline lookup yields CDR1 SGHTA and CDR2 FQGNSA. This CDR3 is 13 amino acids long. The CDR3, as DNA: TGTGCCAGCAGCCGAGGGTGGGATCAGCCCCAGCATTTT. This encodes CASSRGWDQPQHF.

Concerning this clone itself: The sample contains more than one DNA sequence encoding this CDR3. The rearrangement joins TRBV28 to TRBJ1-2, with D perhaps TRBD1 (6 bases). The length of the CDR3 is 13 residues. Trimming removed 9 bases from V and 0 bases from J, with 11 bases in between. Germline V gene data show CDR1 as MDHEN and CDR2 as SYDVKM. In DNA, the CDR3 is TGTGCCAGTAGGGGGGGAGCTAACTATGGCTACACCTTC. Protein sequence: CASRGGANYGYTF.

J is TRBJ2-1 and V is TRBV27, with 7 bases identical to TRBD1. The CDR3 loop spans 15 amino acids. The V gene's germline CDR1 is MNHEY and CDR2 SMNVEV (reference sequence). The V gene end was trimmed by 6 bases and the J gene end by 2 bases; junction bases not matched to a gene: 7. As DNA, the CDR3 is TGTGCCAGCAGACCAGACAGGGATACCTACAATGAGCAGTTCTTC. As protein: CASRPDRDTYNEQFF.

The chain joins TRBV4-1 to TRBJ2-1; D is uncertain. CDR1 MGHRA and CDR2 YSYEKL come from the germline V gene. The CDR3 has 16 residues. The V end was cut by 1 base, the J end by 0 bases, with 10 bases between. The CDR3 reads CASSQVAVTSYNEQFF. CDR3 DNA: TGCGCCAGCAGCCAAGTCGCGGTAACCTCCTACAATGAGCAGTTCTTC.

V gene TRBV4-1 combines with J gene TRBJ2-2, with D perhaps TRBD1 (6 bases). Germline V lookup: CDR1 MGHRA, CDR2 YSYEKL. CDR3 length: 15 amino acids. V was clipped by 0 bases and J by 6 bases, with 11 bases between them. The CDR3 DNA reads TGCGCCAGCAGCCAAGATCTCGAGGGGGCCGGGGAGCTGTTTTTT. Translating gives CASSQDLEGAGELFF.

This chain joins TRBV11-3 and TRBJ2-3; perhaps TRBD1 as D (6 bases). The CDR3 totals 15 residues. Germline CDR1 reads SGHNT; CDR2 reads YENEEA. V was trimmed by 5 bases and J by 0 bases, leaving 12 bases between them. CDR3 in amino acids: CASSEQGPSTDTQYF. For the CDR3, the DNA is TGTGCCAGCAGCGAACAGGGACCTAGCACAGATACGCAGTATTTT.

This clone appeared a few times. The junction departs from the called germline gene at one end, perhaps through a read error. V gene TRBV5-1 combines with J gene TRBJ1-6; no firm D call. Germline V gene data show CDR1 as SGHRS and CDR2 as YFSETQ. The CDR3 runs 13 residues. CDR3 DNA: TGCGCCAGCAGTTCGGGGTATAGTTCACCCCTCCACTTT. It codes for CASSSGYSSPLHF.

The gene calls are TRBV18 and TRBJ1-6; TRBD1 might be the D (6 bases). V shed 4 bases and J shed 0 bases, with 19 bases lying between them. CDR1 KGHSH and CDR2 LQKENI come from the germline V gene. The CDR3 runs 19 residues. CDR3 sequence (DNA): TGTGCCAGCTCACTTGACAGGTCCTCAAAGCTCTCCTATAATTCACCCCTCCACTTT. The encoded protein is CASSLDRSSKLSYNSPLHF.

CDR3 nucleotides: TGTGCCAGCAGCTTGATGGGGGAGGGTAGCACTGAAGCTTTCTTT. Residues: CASSLMGEGSTEAFF. This chain uses TRBV7-9 with TRBJ1-1; perhaps TRBD1 as D (5 bases). Germline CDR1 SEHNR, CDR2 FQNEAQ (reference sequence). This CDR3 is 15 amino acids long. V shed 3 bases and J shed 4 bases, with 15 bases lying between them.

This chain uses TRBV30 with TRBJ1-5; the D gene is possibly TRBD1 (5 bases). Trimming shortened V by 2 bases and J by 1 base, and 9 bases separated the two germline ends. This CDR3 spans 14 amino acids. The germline CDR1 and CDR2 sequences are GTSNPN and SVGIG (reference sequence). The CDR3 loop is CAWSTGLSNQPQHF. In DNA, the CDR3 is TGTGCCTGGAGTACAGGTTTGAGCAATCAGCCCCAGCATTTT.